These T cell receptor beta chains were read from a single sample in a study of T-cell memory formation after mild COVID-19. In TCRdb, the 5' RACE reads were re-called with MiXCR into one record per CDR3 protein. The data contain about 430,000 distinct CDR3 sequences, roughly 24% of them singletons. The specimen sequenced was PBMCs or a T cell subset sorted from them (not recorded which). The receptors derive from an adult woman who had mild COVID-19 (a few samples of this study predate the infection). Cell type and time point are not known. The CDR3 runs from the conserved cysteine through the conserved F or W. A D gene is named only where the DNA matches it firmly. Rows give clone size only sometimes, using once, few, many, or a class for an expanded clone.

v_call: TRBV15
j_call: TRBJ1-1
clone_size: -
d_call: -
cdr3_aa: CATSRDNGPNTEAFF
cdr3_nt: TGTGCCACCAGCAGAGATAATGGCCCAAACACTGAAGCTTTCTTT

v_call: TRBV4-2
j_call: TRBJ2-1
clone_size: -
d_call: -
cdr3_aa: CASSQVTSVYNEQFF
cdr3_nt: TGTGCCAGCAGCCAAGTAACGAGTGTTTACAATGAGCAGTTCTTC

v_call: TRBV28
j_call: TRBJ2-5
clone_size: few
d_call: TRBD1
cdr3_aa: CASSPGQGAGETQYF
cdr3_nt: TGTGCCAGCAGCCCGGGACAGGGGGCAGGGGAGACCCAGTACTTC

v_call: TRBV6-5
j_call: TRBJ1-6
clone_size: few
d_call: TRBD1
cdr3_aa: CASSGDSRISPLHF
cdr3_nt: TGTGCCAGCAGTGGGGACAGCCGAATTTCACCCCTCCACTTT

v_call: TRBV5-1
j_call: TRBJ2-7
clone_size: few
d_call: TRBD2
cdr3_aa: CASRPSSGAYEQYF
cdr3_nt: TGCGCCAGCAGACCCTCTAGCGGGGCCTACGAGCAGTACTTC

v_call: TRBV7-9
j_call: TRBJ2-7
clone_size: few
d_call: TRBD1
cdr3_aa: CASRNRGLSEQYF
cdr3_nt: TGTGCCAGCAGAAACAGGGGGCTGAGCGAGCAGTACTTC

v_call: TRBV6-2/TRBV6-3
j_call: TRBJ1-1
clone_size: few
d_call: -
cdr3_aa: CASSSSGTREAFF
cdr3_nt: TGTGCCAGCAGTTCCTCCGGGACCCGCGAGGCTTTCTTT

v_call: TRBV7-7
j_call: TRBJ2-1
clone_size: -
d_call: -
cdr3_aa: CASSKLGPGEQFF
cdr3_nt: TGTGCTAGCAGCAAGCTAGGTCCCGGGGAGCAGTTCTTC

v_call: TRBV20-1
j_call: TRBJ1-6
clone_size: -
d_call: -
cdr3_aa: CSARVRRYPNSRGASPLHF
cdr3_nt: TGCAGTGCTAGAGTTCGGCGCTACCCAAACTCCAGAGGCGCATCACCCCTCCACTTT

v_call: TRBV4-3
j_call: TRBJ1-6
clone_size: few
d_call: -
cdr3_aa: CASSQGRTNSPLHF
cdr3_nt: TGCGCCAGCAGCCAAGGGAGAACCAATTCACCCCTCCACTTT

v_call: TRBV5-8
j_call: TRBJ1-2
clone_size: -
d_call: -
cdr3_aa: CASSLEQSPNYGYTF
cdr3_nt: TGTGCCAGCAGCTTGGAGCAGTCGCCTAACTATGGCTACACCTTC

v_call: TRBV9
j_call: TRBJ1-2
clone_size: -
d_call: -
cdr3_aa: CASSPPDRTNYGYTF
cdr3_nt: TGTGCCAGCAGCCCCCCCGACAGGACTAACTATGGCTACACCTTC

v_call: TRBV12-3/TRBV12-4
j_call: TRBJ1-6
clone_size: -
d_call: TRBD1
cdr3_aa: CASSLGGTGTGSPLHF
cdr3_nt: TGTGCCAGCAGTTTAGGGGGGACAGGGACTGGTTCACCCCTCCACTTT

v_call: TRBV20-1
j_call: TRBJ1-2
clone_size: many
d_call: -
cdr3_aa: CSARDSGTRYGYTF
cdr3_nt: TGCAGTGCTAGAGATAGCGGGACAAGATACGGCTACACCTTC

v_call: TRBV6-5
j_call: TRBJ1-3
clone_size: -
d_call: -
cdr3_aa: CASSYSKGGSGNTIYF
cdr3_nt: TGTGCCAGCAGTTACTCGAAAGGGGGCTCTGGAAACACCATATATTTT

v_call: TRBV19
j_call: TRBJ1-2
clone_size: few
d_call: -
cdr3_aa: CASSTRERDGYTF
cdr3_nt: TGTGCCAGTAGTACAAGGGAGAGGGATGGCTACACCTTC

v_call: TRBV27
j_call: TRBJ2-2
clone_size: few
d_call: -
cdr3_aa: CASRAVGAGELFF
cdr3_nt: TGTGCCAGCAGGGCGGTCGGGGCCGGGGAGCTGTTTTTT

v_call: TRBV3-1
j_call: TRBJ2-7
clone_size: few
d_call: -
cdr3_aa: CASSRKQGIGEQYF
cdr3_nt: TGTGCCAGCAGCCGGAAGCAGGGGATCGGGGAGCAGTACTTC

v_call: TRBV11-3
j_call: TRBJ2-5
clone_size: few
d_call: -
cdr3_aa: CASSTRGYGEETQYF
cdr3_nt: TGTGCCAGCAGCACGAGGGGCTATGGGGAAGAGACCCAGTACTTC

v_call: TRBV4-1
j_call: TRBJ2-1
clone_size: -
d_call: -
cdr3_aa: CASSPGPPVSYNEQFF
cdr3_nt: TGCGCCAGCAGCCCCGGGCCGCCGGTCTCCTACAATGAGCAGTTCTTC

v_call: TRBV3-1
j_call: TRBJ2-1
clone_size: -
d_call: TRBD2
cdr3_aa: CASSHRTSGFSSYNEQFF
cdr3_nt: TGTGCCAGCAGCCACCGGACTAGCGGGTTCAGCTCCTACAATGAGCAGTTCTTC

v_call: TRBV12-3/TRBV12-4
j_call: TRBJ1-4
clone_size: -
d_call: -
cdr3_aa: CASSLRLTGGEKLFF
cdr3_nt: TGTGCCAGCAGCCTAAGGCTGACGGGAGGTGAAAAACTGTTTTTT

v_call: TRBV29-1
j_call: TRBJ1-2
clone_size: few
d_call: TRBD1
cdr3_aa: CSARQGSYGYTF
cdr3_nt: TGCAGCGCCAGACAGGGGTCCTATGGCTACACCTTC

v_call: TRBV4-1
j_call: TRBJ2-1
clone_size: -
d_call: -
cdr3_aa: CASSAEAYNEQFF
cdr3_nt: TGCGCCAGCAGTGCGGAAGCCTACAATGAGCAGTTCTTC

v_call: TRBV20-1
j_call: TRBJ1-2
clone_size: few
d_call: TRBD1
cdr3_aa: CSALSGLGQSNYGYTF
cdr3_nt: TGCAGTGCACTGTCGGGTCTGGGACAGAGCAACTATGGCTACACCTTC

v_call: TRBV24-1
j_call: TRBJ2-1
clone_size: few
d_call: -
cdr3_aa: CATSDLDSPLSNEQFF
cdr3_nt: TGTGCCACCAGTGATTTAGACAGCCCTTTGAGCAATGAGCAGTTCTTC

v_call: TRBV12-3/TRBV12-4
j_call: TRBJ1-1
clone_size: -
d_call: -
cdr3_aa: CASLRQPNTEAFF
cdr3_nt: TGTGCCAGCCTAAGACAGCCGAACACTGAAGCTTTCTTT

v_call: TRBV7-2
j_call: TRBJ2-1
clone_size: -
d_call: -
cdr3_aa: CASSLQTVSYNEQFF
cdr3_nt: TGTGCCAGCAGCTTACAGACAGTCTCCTACAATGAGCAGTTCTTC

v_call: TRBV6-1
j_call: TRBJ2-7
clone_size: -
d_call: TRBD1
cdr3_aa: CASSLPDRGSEQYF
cdr3_nt: TGTGCCAGCAGCCTCCCTGACAGGGGTTCCGAGCAGTACTTC

v_call: TRBV7-2
j_call: TRBJ2-1
clone_size: -
d_call: -
cdr3_aa: CASSLVRTSNEQFF
cdr3_nt: TGTGCCAGCAGCTTAGTACGGACCTCCAATGAGCAGTTCTTC

v_call: TRBV5-6
j_call: TRBJ2-2
clone_size: many
d_call: TRBD2
cdr3_aa: CASSFRGGSLNTGELFF
cdr3_nt: TGTGCCAGCAGCTTTCGGGGCGGGAGCTTGAACACCGGGGAGCTGTTTTTT

v_call: TRBV7-8
j_call: TRBJ1-5
clone_size: few
d_call: -
cdr3_aa: CASSRAGVGSQPQHF
cdr3_nt: TGTGCCAGCAGCCGAGCGGGTGTAGGCAGTCAGCCCCAGCATTTT

v_call: TRBV12-3/TRBV12-4
j_call: TRBJ1-1
clone_size: few
d_call: -
cdr3_aa: CASSFQAEAFF
cdr3_nt: TGTGCCAGCAGTTTCCAGGCTGAAGCTTTCTTT

v_call: TRBV9
j_call: TRBJ2-7
clone_size: few
d_call: -
cdr3_aa: CASSEWVGNEQYF
cdr3_nt: TGTGCCAGCAGCGAGTGGGTAGGGAACGAGCAGTACTTC

v_call: TRBV4-1
j_call: TRBJ2-5
clone_size: -
d_call: -
cdr3_aa: CASSPIGRFSQYF
cdr3_nt: TGCGCCAGCAGCCCAATCGGAAGGTTCTCCCAGTACTTC

v_call: TRBV25-1
j_call: TRBJ2-1
clone_size: few
d_call: -
cdr3_aa: CASSGGAGTALAFWFF
cdr3_nt: TGTGCCAGCAGTGGAGGGGCCGGGACGGCGTTAGCCTTCTGGTTCTTC

v_call: TRBV14
j_call: TRBJ2-1
clone_size: -
d_call: TRBD2
cdr3_aa: CASRPPSGKYNEQFF
cdr3_nt: TGTGCCAGCAGACCCCCTAGCGGGAAATACAATGAGCAGTTCTTC

v_call: TRBV6-5
j_call: TRBJ2-7
clone_size: many
d_call: -
cdr3_aa: CASSYIPNSYEQYF
cdr3_nt: TGTGCCAGCAGTTACATCCCGAACTCCTACGAGCAGTACTTC

v_call: TRBV20-1
j_call: TRBJ2-2
clone_size: -
d_call: -
cdr3_aa: CSARSSGKGTGELFF
cdr3_nt: TGCAGTGCTAGGAGTAGCGGAAAGGGGACCGGGGAGCTGTTTTTT

v_call: TRBV9
j_call: TRBJ2-7
clone_size: -
d_call: -
cdr3_aa: CASSVGGRGSEQYF
cdr3_nt: TGTGCCAGCAGCGTAGGGGGAAGAGGAAGCGAGCAGTACTTC

v_call: TRBV4-3
j_call: TRBJ1-3
clone_size: -
d_call: -
cdr3_aa: CASSQDQGNTIYF
cdr3_nt: TGCGCCAGCAGCCAAGATCAAGGAAACACCATATATTTT

v_call: TRBV6-5
j_call: TRBJ2-6
clone_size: -
d_call: -
cdr3_aa: CASSYSTGSGANVLTF
cdr3_nt: TGTGCCAGCAGTTACTCGACAGGCTCTGGGGCCAACGTCCTGACTTTC

v_call: TRBV7-6
j_call: TRBJ2-3
clone_size: -
d_call: TRBD1
cdr3_aa: CASSLAGVGGADTQYF
cdr3_nt: TGTGCCAGCAGCTTAGCGGGAGTAGGGGGCGCAGATACGCAGTATTTT

v_call: TRBV4-1
j_call: TRBJ1-1
clone_size: few
d_call: -
cdr3_aa: CASSQWSPRDTEAFF
cdr3_nt: TGCGCCAGCAGCCAATGGTCCCCCAGAGACACTGAAGCTTTCTTT

v_call: TRBV15
j_call: TRBJ2-3
clone_size: -
d_call: -
cdr3_aa: CATSRDGVPGDTQYF
cdr3_nt: TGTGCCACCAGCAGAGATGGTGTACCGGGAGATACGCAGTATTTT

v_call: TRBV6-5
j_call: TRBJ2-3
clone_size: few
d_call: -
cdr3_aa: CASSSSEGSFLTDTQYF
cdr3_nt: TGTGCCAGCAGCTCCTCGGAGGGCTCTTTTCTCACAGATACGCAGTATTTT

v_call: TRBV29-1
j_call: TRBJ2-1
clone_size: -
d_call: TRBD2
cdr3_aa: CSVVGLAALSYNEQFF
cdr3_nt: TGCAGCGTGGTCGGACTAGCGGCACTATCCTACAATGAGCAGTTCTTC

v_call: TRBV7-9
j_call: TRBJ1-1
clone_size: few
d_call: -
cdr3_aa: CASVNTEAFF
cdr3_nt: TGTGCCAGCGTCAACACTGAAGCTTTCTTT

v_call: TRBV5-1
j_call: TRBJ1-2
clone_size: -
d_call: -
cdr3_aa: CASSGTSTLGLYGYTF
cdr3_nt: TGCGCCAGCAGCGGGACTTCTACCCTCGGACTCTATGGCTACACCTTC

v_call: TRBV12-3/TRBV12-4
j_call: TRBJ1-2
clone_size: few
d_call: TRBD1
cdr3_aa: CASSSGQGAVYGYTF
cdr3_nt: TGTGCCAGCAGCTCGGGACAGGGGGCGGTCTATGGCTACACCTTC

v_call: TRBV7-9
j_call: TRBJ2-5
clone_size: few
d_call: -
cdr3_aa: CASIPSGGKETQYF
cdr3_nt: TGTGCCAGCATTCCGTCGGGCGGGAAAGAGACCCAGTACTTC

v_call: TRBV5-1
j_call: TRBJ1-1
clone_size: few
d_call: TRBD1
cdr3_aa: CASSSRGAATGGMNTEAFF
cdr3_nt: TGCGCCAGCAGCTCTCGGGGGGCTGCGACAGGGGGTATGAACACTGAAGCTTTCTTT

v_call: TRBV2
j_call: TRBJ2-2
clone_size: once
d_call: -
cdr3_aa: CASMQQWTGELFF
cdr3_nt: TGTGCCAGCATGCAGCAGTGGACCGGGGAGCTGTTTTTT

v_call: TRBV7-8
j_call: TRBJ2-2
clone_size: -
d_call: -
cdr3_aa: CASSLERGGELFF
cdr3_nt: TGTGCCAGCAGCTTAGAGCGAGGCGGGGAGCTGTTTTTT

v_call: TRBV9
j_call: TRBJ2-7
clone_size: few
d_call: TRBD2
cdr3_aa: CASSVSGSSDEQYF
cdr3_nt: TGTGCCAGCAGCGTTAGCGGGAGCAGCGACGAGCAGTACTTC